The clone carrying this TCR beta chain came up many times. Its antigen remains unknown. The entry originates in a study of T cell repertoires in cytomegalovirus infection. At the level of the study: HLA-B-restricted CMV epitopes that are well studied were used alongside recently identified HLA-C-restricted ones. Indicated by public TCR beta signatures were CMV infection and matching HLA type. Findings and caveats of the study: Public TCR beta family frequency separated CMV-and-HLA carriers, including in an independent cohort.

CDR3 length: 15 amino acids. Germline CDR1 reads LNHDA; CDR2 reads SQIVND (reference sequence). With V trimmed by 6 bases and J by 3 bases, 8 bases remained unmatched. Via MiXCR, TCRdb re-called the reads, giving one row per CDR3 protein. The sample carries 300,000 or so distinct CDR3 sequences, roughly 25% recorded once. The V gene is TRBV19, the J gene TRBJ2-1; 7 bases agree with TRBD2. The material sequenced was cultured PBMCs, taken from culture after CMV antigen stimulation. This TCR derives from a human donor in good health (CMV status not recorded). Some clones in this sample may be carry-over from other donors' samples. The CDR3 coding sequence is TGTGCCAGTAGAGGCGGGAGAGGGGTCTACAATGAGCAGTTCTTC. Translation gives CASRGGRGVYNEQFF.